The next 15 T cell receptor beta chains were all read from a single sample in a study of early T cells in non-severe SARS-CoV-2 infection. Using its own MiXCR run on the 5' RACE reads, TCRdb lists one record per CDR3 protein. The repertoire holds tens of thousands of distinct CDR3 sequences, with approximately 9% as singletons. Sequenced material: whole blood, taken at baseline. These receptors were collected from an adult who was a healthcare worker with PCR-confirmed SARS-CoV-2 infection or an uninfected control (not recorded which).

Many counts were recorded for this clonotype. The CDR3 protein is CASSDSGDRGEQFF. DNA of the CDR3: TGTGCCAGCAGCGATTCAGGGGATCGAGGTGAGCAGTTCTTC. The chain carries TRBV11-2 and TRBJ2-1; TRBD1 is a possible D gene (6 bases). Germline V gene sequence: CDR1 SGHAT, CDR2 FQNNGV. The V and J ends lost 5 bases and 9 bases respectively, with 17 bases between them. The CDR3 runs to 14 residues.

This clonotype was seen many times. The chain links TRBV29-1 to TRBJ2-7; 8 nucleotides agree with TRBD2. V shed 8 bases and J 3 bases; nucleotides not matched to a gene: 9. The CDR3 sequence is 13 residues long. Germline assignment: CDR1 SQVTM and CDR2 ANQGSEA. Written as DNA, the CDR3 is TGCAGCCCCGGACTAGCAACCCACTACGAGCAGTACTTC. Its translation is CSPGLATHYEQYF.

The chain carries TRBV20-1 and TRBJ2-3; TRBD2 matches at 11 bases. The V and J ends lost 6 bases and 6 bases, in that order; junction bases with no gene match: 8. The CDR3 spans 14 residues. Germline assignment: CDR1 DFQATT and CDR2 SNEGSKA (reference sequence). The CDR3 loop is CSAPLAGALDTQYF. CDR3 nucleotide sequence: TGCAGTGCGCCACTAGCGGGAGCTTTGGATACGCAGTATTTT.

This clonotype was seen more than once but under ten times. The junction departs from germline at one end; a sequencing error may be responsible. V and J are TRBV30 and TRBJ2-1; D not certain. This CDR3 comprises 13 residues. Looked up from germline, CDR1 is GTSNPN and CDR2 is SVGIG (reference sequence). CDR3 DNA sequence: TGTGCCTGCAGTGGTGGGGTCTTCTATGAGCAGTTCTTC. It is translated as CACSGGVFYEQFF.

This clonotype appeared a few times. The chain carries TRBV3-1 and TRBJ1-2; 9 nucleotides match TRBD1. Germline V gene lookup returns CDR1 LGHDT and CDR2 YNNKEL (reference sequence). J was trimmed by 4 bases and V by 0 bases; bases with no gene match: 3. This CDR3 is 15 amino acids long. In DNA, the CDR3 is TGTGCCAGCAGCCAAGACTGGACAGGGGCCTATGGCTACACCTTC. Translation gives CASSQDWTGAYGYTF.

This clonotype was observed a few times. This rearrangement joins TRBV5-5 to TRBJ1-1; D uncertain. CDR3 length: 13 amino acids. V shed 0 bases and J shed 5 bases, with 8 bases lying between them. The germline V gene encodes CDR1 SGHKS and CDR2 YYEKEE (reference sequence). Here the CDR3 reads CASSLEGATEAFF. The CDR3 nucleotides are TGTGCCAGCAGCTTGGAGGGTGCGACTGAAGCTTTCTTT.

This clonotype was detected ten times or more. CDR3 nucleotides: TGTGCCAGCAGCCCGACAGGAGCCTACGAGCAGTACTTC. Translating it yields CASSPTGAYEQYF. The chain is built from TRBV3-1 and TRBJ2-7; D might be TRBD1 (6 bases). This CDR3 region has 13 residues. Per germline, CDR1 LGHDT and CDR2 YNNKEL (reference sequence). Trimming left V 4 bases short and J 2 bases short, with 9 bases between.

This clonotype has a count of ten or more. The rearrangement uses TRBV7-9 and TRBJ1-2, with D possibly being TRBD1 (5 bases). Germline V CDR1 and CDR2: SEHNR, FQNEAQ (reference sequence). V was cut by 2 bases and J by 6 bases, with 19 bases left in between. The CDR3 is 16 residues long. CDR3 sequence (DNA): TGTGCCAGCAGCTTACAGGGATCCCTCCCCCCCCATGGCTACACCTTC. Protein sequence: CASSLQGSLPPHGYTF.

This clonotype was observed at least ten times. The chain employs TRBV20-1 and TRBJ2-1; a weak D match, TRBD1 (6 bases). The CDR3 loop spans 14 amino acids. Germline CDR1 reads DFQATT; CDR2 reads SNEGSKA (reference sequence). The germline V and J ends were trimmed by 1 base and 5 bases, with 12 bases remaining between them. The CDR3 reads CSARGLGHDNEQFF. The CDR3 nucleotides are TGCAGTGCTAGAGGCCTGGGACATGACAATGAGCAGTTCTTC.

This chain links TRBV11-3 with TRBJ2-3; no firm D call. Trimming took off 1 base at V and 6 bases at J, with 8 bases between the two ends. Germline V lookup: CDR1 SGHNT, CDR2 YENEEA. The CDR3 runs 13 residues. In DNA, the CDR3 is TGTGCCAGCAGCTTAGGGATGACGGATACGCAGTATTTT. This codes for CASSLGMTDTQYF.

This clonotype has more than one count but fewer than ten. This chain joins TRBV18 and TRBJ1-2; no clear D gene. Germline-derived CDR1 and CDR2 are KGHSH and LQKENI. V was trimmed by 2 bases and J by 2 bases, leaving 0 bases between them. This CDR3 region has 11 residues. CDR3 DNA sequence: TGTGCCAGCTCACCAAACTATGGCTACACCTTC. The encoded protein is CASSPNYGYTF.

This clonotype came up a few times. The chain links TRBV20-1 to TRBJ2-3, with D perhaps matching TRBD1 (6 bases). The V gene lost 1 base and the J gene lost 0 bases, with 8 bases spanning the gap. Per the germline V gene, CDR1 is DFQATT and CDR2 is SNEGSKA (reference sequence). This CDR3 spans 14 amino acids. The CDR3 nucleotides are TGCAGTGCTAGAGGGGACACCAGCACAGATACGCAGTATTTT. It is translated as CSARGDTSTDTQYF.

This clonotype was detected many times. The chain recombines TRBV12-3 or TRBV12-4 with TRBJ2-2; D is uncertain. The V end was cut by 5 bases, the J end by 3 bases, with 4 bases between. This CDR3 comprises 12 residues. In nucleotides, the CDR3 is TGTGCCAGCAGTCGGTACACCGGGGAGCTGTTTTTT. Protein: CASSRYTGELFF.

Many counts were recorded for this clonotype. This chain joins TRBV7-6 and TRBJ2-2; D possibly uses TRBD1 or TRBD2 (6 bases each). With 6 bases removed from V and 3 bases from J, the gap between germline ends came to 14 bases. The CDR3 sequence is 15 residues long. The germline V gene has CDR1 SGHVS and CDR2 FNYEAQ. CDR3 nucleotide sequence: TGTGCCAGCAGACCTACAAGGGGGGACACCGGGGAGCTGTTTTTT. The encoded protein is CASRPTRGDTGELFF. Supplemented by reference TRBV7-6 and TRBJ2-2, the full variable domain reads GAGVSQSPRYKVTKRGQDVALRCDPISGHVSLYWYRQALGQGPEFLTYFNYEAQQDKSGLPNDRFSAERPEGSISTLTIQRTEQRDSAMYRCASRPTRGDTGELFFGEGSRLTVL.

This clonotype was picked up a small number of times. The rearrangement joins TRBV11-2 to TRBJ2-7, with D uncertain. Trimming removed 3 bases at V and 7 bases at J, with 16 bases between. The germline V gene has CDR1 SGHAT and CDR2 FQNNGV. The CDR3 length is 14 residues. The CDR3 here is CASSFQPGPREQYF. In DNA form, the CDR3 reads TGTGCCAGCAGCTTCCAACCAGGCCCTAGGGAGCAGTACTTC.